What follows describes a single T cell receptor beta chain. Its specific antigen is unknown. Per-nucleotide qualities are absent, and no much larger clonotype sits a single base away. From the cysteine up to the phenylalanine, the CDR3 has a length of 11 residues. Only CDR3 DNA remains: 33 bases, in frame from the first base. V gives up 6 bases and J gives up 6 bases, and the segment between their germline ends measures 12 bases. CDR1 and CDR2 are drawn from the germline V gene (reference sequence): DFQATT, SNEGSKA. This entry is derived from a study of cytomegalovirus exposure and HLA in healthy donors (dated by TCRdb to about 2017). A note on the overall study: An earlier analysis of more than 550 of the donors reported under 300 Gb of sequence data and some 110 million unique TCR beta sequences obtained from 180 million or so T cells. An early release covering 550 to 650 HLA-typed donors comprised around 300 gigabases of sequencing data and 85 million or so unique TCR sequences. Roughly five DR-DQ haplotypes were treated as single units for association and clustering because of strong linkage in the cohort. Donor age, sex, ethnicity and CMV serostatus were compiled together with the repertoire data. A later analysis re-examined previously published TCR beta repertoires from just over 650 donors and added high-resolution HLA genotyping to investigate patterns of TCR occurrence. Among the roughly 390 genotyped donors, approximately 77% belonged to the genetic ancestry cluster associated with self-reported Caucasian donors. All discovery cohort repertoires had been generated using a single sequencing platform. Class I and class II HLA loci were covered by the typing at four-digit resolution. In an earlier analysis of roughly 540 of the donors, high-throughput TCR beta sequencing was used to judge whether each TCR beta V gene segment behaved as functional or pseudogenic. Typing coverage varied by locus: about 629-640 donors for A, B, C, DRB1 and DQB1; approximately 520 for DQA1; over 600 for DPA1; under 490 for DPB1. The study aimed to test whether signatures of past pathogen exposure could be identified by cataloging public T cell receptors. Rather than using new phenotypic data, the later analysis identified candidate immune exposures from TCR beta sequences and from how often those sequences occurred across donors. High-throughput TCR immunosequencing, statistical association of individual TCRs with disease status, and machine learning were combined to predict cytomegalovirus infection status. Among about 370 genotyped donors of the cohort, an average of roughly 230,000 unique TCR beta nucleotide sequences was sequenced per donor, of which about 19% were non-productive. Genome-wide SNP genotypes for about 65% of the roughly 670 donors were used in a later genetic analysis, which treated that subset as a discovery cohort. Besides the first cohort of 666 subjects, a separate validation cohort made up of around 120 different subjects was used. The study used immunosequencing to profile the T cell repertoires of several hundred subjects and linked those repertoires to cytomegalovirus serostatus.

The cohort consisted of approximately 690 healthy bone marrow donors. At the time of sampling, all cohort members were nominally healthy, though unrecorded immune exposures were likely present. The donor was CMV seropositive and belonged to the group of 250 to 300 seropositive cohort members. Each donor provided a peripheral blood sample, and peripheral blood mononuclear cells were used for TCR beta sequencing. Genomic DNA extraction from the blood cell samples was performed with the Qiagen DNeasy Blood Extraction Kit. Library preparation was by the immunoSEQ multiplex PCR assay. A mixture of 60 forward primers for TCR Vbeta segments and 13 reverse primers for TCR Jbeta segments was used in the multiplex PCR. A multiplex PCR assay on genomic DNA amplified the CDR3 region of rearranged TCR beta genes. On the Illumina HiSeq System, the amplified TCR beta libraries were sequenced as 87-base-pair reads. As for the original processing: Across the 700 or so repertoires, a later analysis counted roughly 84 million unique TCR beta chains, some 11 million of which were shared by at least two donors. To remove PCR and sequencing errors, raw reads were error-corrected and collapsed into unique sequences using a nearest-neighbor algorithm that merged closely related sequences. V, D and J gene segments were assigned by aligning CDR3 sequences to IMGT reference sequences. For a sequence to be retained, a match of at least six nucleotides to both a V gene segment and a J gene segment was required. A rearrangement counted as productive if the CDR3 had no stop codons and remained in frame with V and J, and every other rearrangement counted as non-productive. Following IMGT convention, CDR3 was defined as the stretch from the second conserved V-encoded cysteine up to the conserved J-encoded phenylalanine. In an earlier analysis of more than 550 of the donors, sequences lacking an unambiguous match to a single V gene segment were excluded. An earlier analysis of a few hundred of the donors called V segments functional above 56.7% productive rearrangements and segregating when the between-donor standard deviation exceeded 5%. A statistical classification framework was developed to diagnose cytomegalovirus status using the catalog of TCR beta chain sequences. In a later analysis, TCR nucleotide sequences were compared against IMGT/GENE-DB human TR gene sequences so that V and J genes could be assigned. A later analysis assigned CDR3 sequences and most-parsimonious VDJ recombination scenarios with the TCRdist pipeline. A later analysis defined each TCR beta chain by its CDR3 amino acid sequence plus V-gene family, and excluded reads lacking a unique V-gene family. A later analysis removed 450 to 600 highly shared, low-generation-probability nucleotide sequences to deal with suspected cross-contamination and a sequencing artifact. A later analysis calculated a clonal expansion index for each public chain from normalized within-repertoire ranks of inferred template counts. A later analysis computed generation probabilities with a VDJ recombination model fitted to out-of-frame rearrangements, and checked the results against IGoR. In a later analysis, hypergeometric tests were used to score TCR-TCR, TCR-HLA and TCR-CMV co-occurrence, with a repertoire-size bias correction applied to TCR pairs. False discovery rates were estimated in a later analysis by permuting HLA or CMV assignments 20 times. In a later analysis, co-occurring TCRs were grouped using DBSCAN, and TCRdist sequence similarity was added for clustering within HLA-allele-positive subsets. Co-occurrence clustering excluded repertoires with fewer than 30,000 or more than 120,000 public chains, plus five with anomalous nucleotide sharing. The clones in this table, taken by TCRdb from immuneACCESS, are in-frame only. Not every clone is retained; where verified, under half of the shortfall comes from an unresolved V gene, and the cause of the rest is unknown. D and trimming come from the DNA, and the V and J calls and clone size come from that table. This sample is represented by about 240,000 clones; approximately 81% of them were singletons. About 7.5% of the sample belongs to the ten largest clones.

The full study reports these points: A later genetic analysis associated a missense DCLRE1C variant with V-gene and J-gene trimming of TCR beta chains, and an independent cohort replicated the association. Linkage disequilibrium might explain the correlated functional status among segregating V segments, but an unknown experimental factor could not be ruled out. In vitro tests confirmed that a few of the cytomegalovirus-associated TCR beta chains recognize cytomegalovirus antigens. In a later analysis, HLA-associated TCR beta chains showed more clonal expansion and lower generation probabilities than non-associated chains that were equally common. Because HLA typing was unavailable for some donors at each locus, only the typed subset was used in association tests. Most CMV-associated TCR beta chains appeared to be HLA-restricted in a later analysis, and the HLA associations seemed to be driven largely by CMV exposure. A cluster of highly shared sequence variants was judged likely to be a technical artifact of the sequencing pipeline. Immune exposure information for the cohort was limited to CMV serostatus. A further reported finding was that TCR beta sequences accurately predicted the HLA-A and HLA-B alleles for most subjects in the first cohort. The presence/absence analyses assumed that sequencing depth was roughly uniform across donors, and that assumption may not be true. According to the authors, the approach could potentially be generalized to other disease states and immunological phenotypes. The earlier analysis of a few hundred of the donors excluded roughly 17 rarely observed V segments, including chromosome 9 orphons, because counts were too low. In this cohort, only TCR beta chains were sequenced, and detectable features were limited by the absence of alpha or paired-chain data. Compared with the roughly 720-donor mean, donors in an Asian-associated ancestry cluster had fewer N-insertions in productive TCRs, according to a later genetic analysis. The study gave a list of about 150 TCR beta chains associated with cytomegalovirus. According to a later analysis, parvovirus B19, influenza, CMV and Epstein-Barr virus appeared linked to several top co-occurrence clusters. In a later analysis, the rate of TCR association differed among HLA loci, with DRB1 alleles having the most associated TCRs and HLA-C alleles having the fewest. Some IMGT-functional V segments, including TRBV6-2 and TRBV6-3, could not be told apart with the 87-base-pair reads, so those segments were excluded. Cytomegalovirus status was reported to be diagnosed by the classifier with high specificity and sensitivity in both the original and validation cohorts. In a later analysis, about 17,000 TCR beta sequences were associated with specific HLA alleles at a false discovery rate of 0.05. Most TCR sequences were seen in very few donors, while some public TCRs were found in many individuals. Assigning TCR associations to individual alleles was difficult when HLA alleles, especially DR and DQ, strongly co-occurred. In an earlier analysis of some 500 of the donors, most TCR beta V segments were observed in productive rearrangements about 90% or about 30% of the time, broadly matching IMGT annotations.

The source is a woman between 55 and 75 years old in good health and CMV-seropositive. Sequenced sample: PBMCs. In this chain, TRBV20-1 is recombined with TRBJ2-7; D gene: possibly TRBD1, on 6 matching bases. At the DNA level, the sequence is TGCAGTGCACGGTGGGGGCCCGAGCAGTACTTC. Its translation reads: CSARWGPEQYF.